The source of this TCR beta chain is a study of blood T cell repertoires in COVID-19. Across the study: Acute-phase and convalescent COVID-19 samples originated in the United States, Italy and Spain.

V lost 1 base and J 2 bases, leaving 17 bases between the germline ends. The CDR3 spans 17 residues. Germline lookup yields CDR1 LNHNV and CDR2 YYDKDF (reference sequence). In the original analysis: For nucleated cells, counts were estimated from reference gene primer amplification. Only in-frame clones appear in the TCRdb table, and some are missing; sequencing was by immunoSEQ multiplex PCR. V and J calls plus clone size are reproduced from that table; the DNA served to infer D and trimming. The sample records approximately 40,000 clones, just under 80% being singletons. The rearrangement uses TRBV15 and TRBJ2-5; possible D gene TRBD1, 5 bases. The receptor comes from an elderly man with active or convalescent COVID-19. The sequenced material came from peripheral blood. The CDR3 reads CATSRGSRAIAQETQYF. The CDR3 DNA follows: TGTGCCACCAGCAGAGGATCCAGGGCAATCGCACAAGAGACCCAGTACTTC.